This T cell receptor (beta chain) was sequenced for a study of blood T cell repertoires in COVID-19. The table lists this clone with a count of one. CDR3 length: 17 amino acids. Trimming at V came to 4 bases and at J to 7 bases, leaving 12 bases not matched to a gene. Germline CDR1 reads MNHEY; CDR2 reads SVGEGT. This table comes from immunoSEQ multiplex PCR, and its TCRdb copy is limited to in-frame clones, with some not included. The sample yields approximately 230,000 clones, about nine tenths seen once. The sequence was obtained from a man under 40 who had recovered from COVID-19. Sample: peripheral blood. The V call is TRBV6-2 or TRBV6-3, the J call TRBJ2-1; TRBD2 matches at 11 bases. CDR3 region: CASSSIIAGGPRNEQFF. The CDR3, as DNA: TGTGCCAGCAGTTCCATCATAGCGGGGGGGCCACGAAATGAGCAGTTCTTC.